This TCR beta chain was obtained from a study of T cells after yellow fever vaccination (dated by TCRdb to between 2019 and 2020). Broadly, across the study: The SMART-Seq v4 Ultra Low Input RNA kit was used to prepare libraries from fractions with low cell numbers. To follow T-cell clones before and after primary and booster YFV17D yellow fever vaccination, bulk TCR alpha and beta repertoires were sequenced over time. Two healthy male donors, one aged 18 to 30 and one aged 30 to 39 years, were included in the cohort. Blood was collected at multiple timepoints before and after primary and secondary immunization, and bulk PBMC replicates and cell subsets were isolated.

This clonotype was observed a few times. It lacks a known antigen. No base quality information exists; no much larger clone differs at one position. Sequencing instrument: Illumina NovaSeq 6000. TCR cDNA was synthesized by 5'RACE template switching, which introduced a universal primer site and unique molecular identifiers. Priming for cDNA synthesis came from both the TCR alpha and TCR beta constant segments. Two PCR steps were used to amplify libraries, with sample barcodes and sequencing adapters being added in the second step. Libraries were sequenced on Illumina HiSeq 2500 (2x100 bp) or NovaSeq (2x150 bp). On the authors' methods: MIGEC handled demultiplexing of reads and collapsing into UMI consensus sequences, while MiXCR performed V(D)J alignment. Vaccine-responding clonotypes were defined with edgeR using replicate PBMC samples, requiring FDR below 0.01 and a log2 fold change above 5 up to day 15. Bulk clonotypes were assigned CD4 or CD8 identity according to which sequenced CD4 or CD8 repertoire held them at higher abundance. TCRdb reprocessing: public reads trimmed at Q25 with fastp, clones called with MiXCR, in-frame beta chains kept. Each CDR3 protein appears once, grouped with its most common genes and DNA. The V and J calls were determined by TCRdb, not by the authors. This sample has 400,000 to 450,000 distinct CDR3 sequences in its table, and 15% to 20% of those were observed once. The top ten clones comprise about a sixth of the sample.

Sample treatment or condition, as interpreted from the label and publication: live attenuated yellow fever vaccine strain. At every blood-draw timepoint, two biological replicates of bulk PBMCs were collected. PBMCs were isolated from peripheral blood using a standard Ficoll-Paque protocol. TriZol was used to extract RNA from bulk PBMCs, CD4 and CD8 fractions, and dextramer-positive and dextramer-negative fractions. The study at large found these results: Compared with the primary T-cell response, the secondary T-cell response was weaker but faster, peaking on day 5 rather than day 15. Because abundant contaminating clonotypes from the bulk population could be contained in FACS-sorted repertoires, computational filtering was required. Because only a couple of donors were included in the study, the extent to which the findings can be generalized is limited. Most clones expanded after primary vaccination were re-detected after the booster (almost 98% of CD4 and about 88% of CD8), suggesting broad memory maintenance. A small fraction of clonotypes appeared in both the CD4 and CD8 compartments, likely as a result of convergent recombination.

Trimming leaves V shorter by 2 bases and J shorter by 9 bases, with the junction holding 7 bases beyond the gene matches. The CDR3 sequence holds 14 residues, the cysteine and phenylalanine included. Only the CDR3 DNA is retained, 42 bases long and in frame from the first base. Sequences LGHNA (CDR1) and YSLEER (CDR2) are obtained from the germline V gene. The sequenced sample was PBMCs, obtained before the yellow fever booster vaccination. The V and J genes are TRBV4-3 and TRBJ2-1, with 7 bases matching TRBD2. This TCR came from a man aged 18 to 29 who received the YFV17D yellow fever vaccine. The CDR3 sequence is CASSQRGGSSEQFF. At the DNA level, the sequence is TGCGCCAGCAGCCAACGGGGAGGGAGTAGTGAGCAGTTCTTC.